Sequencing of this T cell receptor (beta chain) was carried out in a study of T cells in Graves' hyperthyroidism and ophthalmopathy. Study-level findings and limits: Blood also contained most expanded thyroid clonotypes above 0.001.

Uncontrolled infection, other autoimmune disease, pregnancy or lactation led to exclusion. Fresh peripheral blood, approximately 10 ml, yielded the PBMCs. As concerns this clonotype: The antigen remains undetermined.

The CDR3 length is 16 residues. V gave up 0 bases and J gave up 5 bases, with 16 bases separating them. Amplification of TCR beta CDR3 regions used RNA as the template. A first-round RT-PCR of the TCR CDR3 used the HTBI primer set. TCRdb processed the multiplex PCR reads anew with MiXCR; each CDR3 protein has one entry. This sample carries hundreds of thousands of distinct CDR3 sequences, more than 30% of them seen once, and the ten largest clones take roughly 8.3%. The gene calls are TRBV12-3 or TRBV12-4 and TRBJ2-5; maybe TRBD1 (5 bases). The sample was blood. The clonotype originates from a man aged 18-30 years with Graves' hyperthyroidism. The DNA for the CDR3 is TGTGCCAGCAGTTTAGCGCTGGGGCCGGCTTGGGAGACCCAGTACTTC. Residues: CASSLALGPAWETQYF.